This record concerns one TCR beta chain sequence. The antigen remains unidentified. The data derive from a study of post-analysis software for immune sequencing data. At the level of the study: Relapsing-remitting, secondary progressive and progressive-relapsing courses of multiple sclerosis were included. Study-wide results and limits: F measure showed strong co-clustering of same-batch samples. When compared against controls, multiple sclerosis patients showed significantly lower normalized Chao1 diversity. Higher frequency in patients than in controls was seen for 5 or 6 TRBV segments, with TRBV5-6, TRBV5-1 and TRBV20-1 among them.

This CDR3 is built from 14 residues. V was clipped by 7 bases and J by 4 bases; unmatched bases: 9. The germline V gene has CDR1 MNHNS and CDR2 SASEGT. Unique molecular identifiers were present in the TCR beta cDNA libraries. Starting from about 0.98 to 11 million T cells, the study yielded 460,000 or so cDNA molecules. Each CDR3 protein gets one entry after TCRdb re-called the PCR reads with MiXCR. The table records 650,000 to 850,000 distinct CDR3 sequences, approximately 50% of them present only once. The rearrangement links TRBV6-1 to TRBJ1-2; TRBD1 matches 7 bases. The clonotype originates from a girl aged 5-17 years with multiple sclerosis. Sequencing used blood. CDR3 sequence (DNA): TGTGCCAGCAACAAACAGGGGAAAAGCTATGGCTACACCTTC. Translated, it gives CASNKQGKSYGYTF.